This is a list of T cell receptor beta chains from one sample in a study of blood T cell repertoires in COVID-19. Only in-frame clones appear in the TCRdb table, and some are missing; sequencing was by immunoSEQ multiplex PCR. The table records some 57,000 clones, 85% of them present only once. Sequenced input: peripheral blood. The receptors were gathered from a human donor in a cohort sampled during active COVID-19. CDR3s include the opening cysteine and the closing phenylalanine or tryptophan. D genes are given only for firm matches. Only some rows state a clone size, as once, few, many or a class for expanded clones.

cdr3_aa	cdr3_nt	clone_size	d_call	v_call	j_call
CASAASGNTIYF	TGTGCCTCGGCGGCTTCTGGAAACACCATATATTTT	NA	NA	TRBV6-6	TRBJ1-3
CASSPEHPSGANVLTF	TGTGCCAGCAGTCCCGAGCATCCCTCTGGGGCCAACGTCCTGACTTTC	NA	NA	TRBV6-6	TRBJ2-6
CASSIFGRDSNYGYTF	TGTGCCAGTAGTATTTTCGGTAGGGACAGTAACTATGGCTACACCTTC	NA	TRBD1	TRBV19	TRBJ1-2
CASSQDSRSGRAYNEQFF	TGCGCCAGCAGCCAAGATTCGAGAAGCGGGAGGGCCTACAATGAGCAGTTCTTC	NA	TRBD2	TRBV4-3	TRBJ2-1
CASSKVVVGLAEGAGANVLTF	TGTGCCAGCAGCAAAGTAGTTGTGGGACTAGCGGAAGGGGCTGGGGCCAACGTCCTGACTTTC	few	NA	TRBV21-1	TRBJ2-6
CASSADRGSGEQYF	TGTGCCAGCAGTGCAGATCGGGGATCGGGCGAGCAGTACTTC	NA	NA	TRBV2	TRBJ2-7
CASSLSTSGAYEQYF	TGTGCCAGCAGTTTATCTACTAGCGGGGCCTACGAGCAGTACTTC	few	TRBD2	TRBV27	TRBJ2-7
CATSELRLTPITEAFF	TGTGCCACCAGCGAACTCCGACTCACACCGATCACTGAAGCTTTCTTT	NA	NA	TRBV15	TRBJ1-1
CASSQDWGDQETQYF	TGCGCCAGCAGCCAAGACTGGGGGGACCAAGAGACCCAGTACTTC	NA	NA	TRBV4-3	TRBJ2-5
CASSLVWSSSYEQYF	TGTGCCAGCAGCTTGGTTTGGTCTAGCTCCTACGAGCAGTACTTC	NA	NA	TRBV5-5	TRBJ2-7
CASSPWDRGDYGYTF	TGTGCCAGCTCACCATGGGACAGGGGAGACTATGGCTACACCTTC	NA	TRBD1	TRBV18	TRBJ1-2
CASSSAGQRKETQYF	TGTGCCAGCAGTTCCGCGGGACAGAGAAAAGAGACCCAGTACTTC	once	NA	TRBV6-5	TRBJ2-5
CSVEDLGTGSVGYTF	TGCAGCGTTGAAGACCTGGGGACAGGGTCAGTTGGCTACACCTTC	NA	TRBD1	TRBV29-1	TRBJ1-2
CASSFGQTTEQFF	TGTGCCAGCAGCTTCGGACAGACAACTGAGCAGTTCTTC	NA	NA	TRBV11-3	TRBJ2-1
CASSLSQGRLHSPLHF	TGCGCCAGCAGCTTGAGTCAAGGGAGACTACATTCACCCCTCCACTTT	once	NA	TRBV5-1	TRBJ1-6
CSVARPGSNYGYTF	TGCAGCGTTGCCCGCCCGGGAAGCAACTATGGCTACACCTTC	NA	NA	TRBV29-1	TRBJ1-2
CASRNGYEQYF	TGTGCCAGCAGAAACGGTTACGAGCAGTACTTC	NA	NA	TRBV6-5	TRBJ2-7
CASSLGPGTYEQYF	TGTGCCAGCAGCTTAGGTCCAGGAACCTACGAGCAGTACTTC	NA	NA	TRBV7-9	TRBJ2-7
CAISEADRVLSYEQYF	TGTGCCATCAGTGAAGCGGACAGGGTCCTCTCCTACGAGCAGTACTTC	once	TRBD1	TRBV10-3	TRBJ2-7
CASIFYNEQFF	TGTGCCAGCATATTCTACAATGAGCAGTTCTTC	NA	NA	TRBV12-3/TRBV12-4	TRBJ2-1
CASSSQGLPSTDTQYF	TGTGCCAGCAGTTCGCAGGGCCTCCCTAGCACAGATACGCAGTATTTT	NA	NA	TRBV5-6	TRBJ2-3
CASSVDRTALGELFF	TGTGCCAGCAGCGTAGACAGGACCGCCTTAGGGGAGCTGTTTTTT	NA	NA	TRBV5-4	TRBJ2-2
CASSSSSGSLTGELFF	TGTGCCAGCAGCTCATCTAGCGGGAGCCTCACCGGGGAGCTGTTTTTT	once	TRBD2	TRBV9	TRBJ2-2
CASSPGTAYIYEQYF	TGTGCCAGCAGTCCCGGGACAGCCTATATTTACGAGCAGTACTTC	NA	TRBD1	TRBV3-1/TRBV3-2	TRBJ2-7
CAWGNSRWGAETQYF	TGTGCCTGGGGGAACTCCCGCTGGGGCGCAGAGACCCAGTACTTC	NA	NA	TRBV30	TRBJ2-5
CASSSRDRGPNTEAFF	TGTGCCAGCAGCTCGCGGGACAGGGGCCCGAACACTGAAGCTTTCTTT	once	TRBD1	TRBV5-4	TRBJ1-1
CASTPRGTDTQYF	TGTGCCAGCACCCCGAGGGGGACAGATACGCAGTATTTT	NA	NA	TRBV3-1/TRBV3-2	TRBJ2-3
CASSLGPGQDGYTF	TGTGCCAGCAGCTTGGGGCCAGGGCAAGATGGCTACACCTTC	NA	NA	TRBV5-6	TRBJ1-2
CASSLLSGAGNTIYF	TGTGCCAGCAGTTTATTATCAGGGGCTGGAAACACCATATATTTT	NA	NA	TRBV28	TRBJ1-3